This T cell receptor (beta chain) originates from a study of blood T cell repertoires in COVID-19 (dated by TCRdb to 2020 to 2021). About the full investigation: The collaborator samples originated in the United States, Italy and Spain and spanned the acute and convalescent phases of COVID-19. The material from the prospective study consisted of cDNA or gDNA derived from T cells, B-cell-depleted T cells, or PBMCs. Deeply sampled blood TCRbeta repertoires from subjects exposed to, actively infected with, or recovered from COVID-19 were included in the dataset. A freely available public database, intended as a resource for researchers studying the immune response to SARS-CoV-2, is where the repertoires were released. The samples were drawn from two sources: the first 160 participants of the ongoing ImmuneRACE study, and over 1,000 subjects contributed by 6 global collaborators. Nearly every sample came with metadata listing a de-identified subject ID, COVID-19 status, age in years and sex. HLA class I and class II types, where available, came from metadata supplied by the sample provider rather than from assay-based typing. Points the paper makes about the study in general: The amount of clinical and demographic metadata varied by source and participant and was provided uncurated.

V is clipped by 5 bases and J by 0 bases, and the sequence between their germline boundaries is 10 bases long. CDR1 and CDR2 are read off the germline V gene (reference sequence) as MNHEY and SMNVEV. The cysteine opens and the phenylalanine closes a CDR3 of 15 amino acids. Kept here is only the CDR3 DNA, which spans 45 bases and is read in frame from base 1. Each collaborating institution followed its own protocols to collect whole blood in K2EDTA tubes. Collaborator samples were shipped for TCRbeta analysis as frozen whole blood, isolated PBMCs, or DNA extracted from either sample type. TCRbeta CDR3 regions were amplified from genomic DNA using the immunoSEQ Assay, a bias-controlled multiplex PCR. In the original analysis: Within the assay, amplification of reference gene primers was used to estimate how many nucleated cells each sample contained. Sequence reads were collapsed and filtered to measure the absolute abundance of every unique TCRbeta CDR3 rearrangement. For each sample, productive Simpson clonality was calculated as the square root of Simpson's diversity index across productive rearrangements. TCRdb took over this immuneACCESS table, retaining in-frame rearrangements with V and J assigned. Such tables are incomplete; in checked studies, under half of the missing clones stem from an unresolved V gene, and the remainder is unexplained. That table supplies the V and J calls and clone size; D and trimming were determined from the DNA. The sample profile shows 72,000 or so clones; nearly 90% of them were found once. The ten top clones hold approximately 1.5% of the sample.

To note about this clone: What this receptor recognizes is not known. Base-call qualities are not available, and no considerably larger clone is one nucleotide away.

Sequencing used peripheral blood. The V gene is TRBV27 and the J gene is TRBJ2-2, with a weak D call of TRBD1 (5 bases match). The receptor was derived from a man aged 60 to 69 with acute or convalescent COVID-19. The sequenced DNA: TGTGCCAGCAGTCCCGACAGCGCGAACACCGGGGAGCTGTTTTTT. This yields the protein CASSPDSANTGELFF.